This is a list of T cell receptor beta chains from one sample in a study of CD8 T cells in ankylosing spondylitis. A single record per CDR3 protein comes from TCRdb applying MiXCR to the 5' RACE reads. The sample holds around 150,000 distinct CDR3 sequences, about an eighth seen once. Sequenced material: blood, either unsorted or a sorted T cell fraction (not recorded which). All receptors come from a female donor with ankylosing spondylitis or in good health (not recorded which). The CDR3 runs from the conserved cysteine through the conserved F or W. Each record gives: V gene, CDR3 protein.

TRBV5-1	CASSLIGGVQPQHF
TRBV19	CASSIKQSYEQYF
TRBV5-1	CASSLAGEVGREAFF
TRBV6-5	CASSYSRHLGDIQYF
TRBV7-3	CASSLKYSLDQPQHF
TRBV7-2	CASSPRDRGPQQYF
TRBV7-9	CASSLGADIPNYGYTF
TRBV12-3/TRBV12-4	CASSAGGGANVLTF
TRBV5-6	CASISAGGETQYF
TRBV7-2	CASSREKNYGYTF
TRBV4-2	CASSQEESAFSNQPQHF
TRBV20-1	CSARSRGNTEAFF
TRBV5-1	CASSLVTNNYGYTF
TRBV29-1	CSVAAQYQETQYF
TRBV11-1	CASSLGEFTGGPYNEQFF
TRBV5-1	CASSTRALDEQYF
TRBV28	CASSLHSGTPYNEQFF
TRBV28	CASSFSRGVRSGANVLTF
TRBV14	CASSPLGGDTQYF
TRBV27	CASSQTHGTGIYGYTF
TRBV12-3/TRBV12-4	CASSTGGYGTEAFF
TRBV28	CASSPRTGNIQYF
TRBV29-1	CSVEVAGGPQTQYF
TRBV20-1	CSARGDIGGLQPQHF
TRBV15	CATSRPGSGIHTDTQYF
TRBV9	CASSAGRAANYEQYF
TRBV5-1	CASSNGLAGRQETQYF
TRBV6-6	CASSTDSYGYTF
TRBV29-1	CSVESRDSHLANYGYTF
TRBV20-1	CSARGPTLAKNIQYF
TRBV28	CASSAHRQGRETQYF
TRBV3-1	CASSQVPDGVSYNEQFF
TRBV11-3	CASSPDRPLTRGQNQADTQYF
TRBV7-3	CANSLTGGNQPQHF
TRBV20-1	CSALFSGLEGTQYF
TRBV7-2	CASSLVYDTQYF
TRBV5-1	CASSSGQGFLAEAFF
TRBV5-4	CASSPTAGVATDTQYF
TRBV21-1	CASSRGAEMNTEAFF
TRBV19	CASSMDRGRPPLHF
TRBV29-1	CSVIGTAHTEAFF
TRBV10-2	CASSPGKQGNQPQHF
TRBV10-3	CAISQTGSEEKLFF
TRBV7-9	CASSGDSLAKNIQYF
TRBV29-1	CSVERGGAKNIQYF
TRBV18	CASSPGTGPGSTF
TRBV19	CASQEGYEQYF
TRBV16	CASGQGSANSPLHF
TRBV7-3	CASSLASGTGELFF
TRBV12-3/TRBV12-4	CASSTEVGEQYF
TRBV7-6	CASSPGHHRGVGELFF
TRBV15	CATSRGQGDYYGYTF
TRBV11-2	CASSSGLAGGFYNEQFF
TRBV11-2	CASGALAGDLHVRTDTQYF